A selection of T cell receptor beta chains follows, all from one sample in a study of blood T cells in healthy people across ages. TCRdb redid the calling of the 5' RACE reads with MiXCR, one entry per CDR3 protein. The sample gives some 900,000 distinct CDR3 sequences, around 48% of which show up once; 13% is in the top ten. The specimen sequenced was blood. All receptors come from a man aged 25 to 40 in good health. The CDR3 runs from the conserved cysteine through the conserved F or W. The D gene is left open where the match is weak. For some rows the clone size is stated as once, few or many, or as a class when expanded; others skip it.

TRBJ1-1 few TRBV4-2 TRBD1 CASSQVAGGNTEAFF TGTGCCAGCAGCCAAGTTGCAGGGGGGAACACTGAAGCTTTCTTT
TRBJ2-7 . TRBV4-1 . CASSQGGRRLQDEQYF TGCGCCAGCAGCCAGGGTGGACGGCGGCTACAGGACGAGCAGTACTTC
TRBJ2-3 . TRBV20-1 . CSARYIGTDTQYF TGCAGTGCTAGATACATTGGCACAGATACGCAGTATTTT
TRBJ2-1 . TRBV9 TRBD2 CASSARGGTNEQFF TGTGCCAGCAGCGCCCGGGGGGGCACGAATGAGCAGTTCTTC
TRBJ2-7 once TRBV6-2/TRBV6-3 . CASSYIHHFTEQYF TGTGCCAGCAGTTACATTCACCATTTCACCGAGCAGTACTTC
TRBJ2-3 once TRBV12-3/TRBV12-4 . CASSLGPGRGGTDTQYF TGTGCCAGCAGTTTAGGCCCGGGAAGAGGCGGCACAGATACGCAGTATTTT
TRBJ2-7 few TRBV3-1 . CASSAYSLPYEQYF TGTGCCAGCAGCGCCTACAGCCTCCCCTACGAGCAGTACTTC
TRBJ2-7 few TRBV4-1 TRBD1 CASSQDNLGQGYEQYF TGCGCCAGCAGCCAAGATAATTTAGGACAGGGGTACGAGCAGTACTTC
TRBJ1-4 few TRBV28 . CASSFGVNEKLFF TGTGCCAGCAGTTTCGGCGTTAATGAAAAACTGTTTTTT
TRBJ2-4 . TRBV4-3 TRBD1 CASSQGGTGPNIQYF TGCGCCAGCAGCCAAGGGGGGACAGGGCCAAACATTCAGTACTTC
TRBJ2-7 . TRBV27 TRBD1 CASSGQGFEQYF TGTGCCAGCAGTGGACAGGGGTTCGAGCAGTACTTC
TRBJ1-4 . TRBV3-1 . CASSQGSGFHEKLFF TGTGCCAGCAGCCAAGGGTCGGGATTTCATGAAAAACTGTTTTTT
TRBJ1-2 many TRBV25-1 TRBD1 CASSEGQGGYYGYTF TGTGCCAGCAGTGAGGGACAGGGGGGCTACTATGGCTACACCTTC
TRBJ2-6 few TRBV7-9 . CASSLMTSGANVLTF TGTGCCAGCAGCTTGATGACCTCTGGGGCCAACGTCCTGACTTTC
TRBJ2-7 few TRBV10-3 . CAISSVYEQYF TGTGCCATCAGTAGCGTCTACGAGCAGTACTTC
TRBJ1-2 . TRBV12-3/TRBV12-4 . CASSLVGRQGLGYTF TGTGCCAGCAGTTTAGTCGGGCGCCAGGGGCTTGGCTACACCTTC
TRBJ1-1 . TRBV5-8 . CASSMKGYTEAFF TGTGCCAGCAGCATGAAGGGGTACACTGAAGCTTTCTTT
TRBJ2-1 . TRBV6-4 . CASSDSNVAEQFF TGTGCCAGCAGTGACTCGAACGTAGCTGAGCAGTTCTTC
TRBJ2-7 once TRBV6-1 . CASSEALATYEQYF TGTGCCAGCAGTGAAGCCCTTGCCACCTACGAGCAGTACTTC
TRBJ1-1 once TRBV4-2 . CASSQDTHGNTEAFF TGTGCCAGCAGCCAAGATACCCACGGAAACACTGAAGCTTTCTTT
TRBJ1-2 . TRBV7-8 . CASSLRQAVANYGYTF TGTGCCAGCAGCCTACGACAGGCCGTAGCTAACTATGGCTACACCTTC
TRBJ2-3 . TRBV9 . CASSGGDRERPDTQYF TGTGCCAGCAGTGGGGGGGACAGAGAACGGCCAGATACGCAGTATTTT
TRBJ2-5 once TRBV7-9 . CASSLGQTHQETQYF TGTGCCAGCAGCTTGGGGCAGACGCACCAAGAGACCCAGTACTTC